This T cell receptor beta chain comes out of a study of cytomegalovirus exposure and HLA in healthy donors (dated by TCRdb to the late 2010s). The study in broad terms: The 666 repertoires of the first cohort and the approximately 130 validation repertoires were produced on the same platform, according to a later analysis. The study aimed to test whether signatures of past pathogen exposure could be identified by cataloging public T cell receptors. A separate validation cohort of 90 to 150 different subjects was used in addition to the roughly 670-subject first cohort. To predict cytomegalovirus infection status, the study combined high-throughput TCR immunosequencing, statistical association of individual TCRs with disease status, and machine learning. Findings and caveats that apply to the study as a whole: In both the original and validation cohorts, the classifier was reported to diagnose cytomegalovirus status with high specificity and sensitivity. While some public TCRs were present in many individuals, most TCR sequences turned up only very rarely across donors. The study gave a list of 150 to 200 TCR beta chains associated with cytomegalovirus. All 110 or so repertoires were used to score co-occurrence in the validation cohort in a later analysis, because that analysis had no HLA typing for the cohort. A later analysis found that TCRs clustered in the first cohort also tended to co-occur in the 130 or so validation repertoires, with 94% of cluster scores above 0. In vitro tests confirmed that a few of the cytomegalovirus-associated TCR beta chains recognize cytomegalovirus antigens. The authors suggested that the approach could potentially be generalized to other disease states and immunological phenotypes.

Library prep was done by the immunoSEQ multiplex PCR assay. From the authors' description of their analysis: A statistical classification framework was developed to diagnose cytomegalovirus status using the catalog of TCR beta chain sequences. The table comes from immuneACCESS by way of TCRdb, which keeps in-frame sequences with V and J called. Part of the clones is missing from these tables; in studies checked, under half for an unresolved V gene and the rest for unknown reasons. V and J calls and clone size are given by that table; D and trimming were obtained from the DNA. Present in this sample are tens of thousands of clones, around 85% of which were seen just once. The ten largest account for 20% of the sample. Including the terminal cysteine and phenylalanine, the CDR3 comprises 14 residues. Solely the CDR3 DNA is kept, with 42 bases framed from the first base. V and J are truncated by 7 bases and 4 bases respectively, leaving an intervening sequence of 15 bases. The germline V gene gives CDR1 as SGHRS and CDR2 as YFSETQ.

The donors were included in the validation cohort of over a hundred subjects, a group kept apart from the approximately 650-subject first cohort. This clone has only one observation. There is no known antigen for this receptor. Base qualities are not at hand, and no much larger clone is one base apart. The sequence was obtained from a man aged 18 to 35 in good health and CMV-seropositive. Sequenced material: PBMCs. This chain joins TRBV5-1 to TRBJ2-1; a tentative D match to TRBD2 spans 5 bases. In nucleotide form, the sequence is TGCGCCAGCGGGTTAAAAGGCGGGTACAATGAGCAGTTCTTC. Translated, this gives CASGLKGGYNEQFF.